This entry features one T cell receptor beta chain sequence. The antigen is undetermined. The sample belongs to a study of cytomegalovirus exposure and HLA in healthy donors. Germline CDR1 is SGHDT and CDR2 is YYEEEE. The CDR3 is made up of 19 amino acids. V shed 1 base, J shed 3 bases, and the junction held 9 bases outside the gene matches. Study-level findings and limits: The investigators catalogued some 150 TCR beta chains as cytomegalovirus-associated. In vitro testing confirmed a few CMV-associated chains as specific for CMV antigens.

The assay was immunoSEQ multiplex PCR, and TCRdb's table has in-frame clones only and misses some. This sample carries roughly 270,000 clones, roughly 90% of them seen once, and the ten largest clones take about 0.86%. V and J are TRBV5-6 and TRBJ2-6; TRBD1 aligns across 11 bases. The sequence was obtained from a woman between 18 and 30 years old in good health and CMV-seronegative. Source material: PBMCs. CDR3: CASSLFGQGASFGANVLTF. For the CDR3, the DNA is TGTGCCAGCAGCTTGTTCGGACAGGGGGCTTCTTTTGGGGCCAACGTCCTGACTTTC.